Below, 32 T cell receptor beta chains from the same sample are listed, as sequenced in a study of blood T cell repertoires in COVID-19. Profiling relied on immunoSEQ multiplex PCR, and the TCRdb table lists in-frame clones only, not all of them. Of more than 150,000 clones listed, 85% to 90% are singletons. The sample comprised peripheral blood. The receptors shown here come from a man aged 40-49 years with active or convalescent COVID-19.

V gene TRBV6-5 combines with J gene TRBJ1-1; no clear D. The CDR3 is 13 residues long. Germline values: CDR1 MNHEY, CDR2 SVGAGI. Trimming shortened V by 7 bases and J by 0 bases, and 9 bases separated the two germline ends. CDR3 nucleotide sequence: TGTGCCAGCAAAATGGCCTTGAACACTGAAGCTTTCTTT. Its protein product is CASKMALNTEAFF.

The chain joins TRBV7-6 to TRBJ1-2, with TRBD1 matching over 12 bases. This CDR3 spans 16 amino acids. Germline trimming cut 1 base from V and 7 bases from J; bases unmatched to any gene: 7. The germline V gene encodes CDR1 SGHVS and CDR2 FNYEAQ. CDR3 in DNA: TGTGCCAGCAGCTTAGGCCCGGGACAGGGGGCGGGTGGCTACACCTTC. This gives the protein CASSLGPGQGAGGYTF.

The chain couples TRBV4-1 to TRBJ2-3; perhaps TRBD1 as D (8 bases). Trimming left V 5 bases short and J 5 bases short, with 20 bases between. Germline CDR1 and CDR2: MGHRA and YSYEKL. This CDR3 contains 16 residues. Here the CDR3 reads CASSSRGQGARDTQYF. In DNA, the CDR3 is TGCGCCAGCAGCTCGCGGGGGCAGGGGGCTAGAGATACGCAGTATTTT.

The sample holds a few counts of this clone. The CDR3 protein is CASSPGTGHGYTF. CDR3 DNA: TGTGCCAGCTCACCAGGGACAGGGCACGGCTACACCTTC. The rearrangement uses TRBV18 and TRBJ1-2; 9 bases map to TRBD1. The V gene end was trimmed by 2 bases and the J gene end by 8 bases; junction bases not matched to a gene: 3. The CDR3 has 13 amino acids. Germline V lookup: CDR1 KGHSH, CDR2 LQKENI.

J is TRBJ1-6 and V is TRBV3-1 (or the pseudogene TRBV3-2); TRBD1 is a possible D gene (5 bases). V was trimmed by 4 bases and J by 7 bases, leaving 14 bases between them. From germline, CDR1 is LGHDT and CDR2 YNNKEL (reference sequence). The CDR3 is 15 amino acids. CDR3 nucleotides: TGTGCCAGCAGCCGGGGGAGGCGAGAGAATTCACCCCTCCACTTT. Its protein product is CASSRGRRENSPLHF.

Points on this clone: Other DNA sequences from this sample encode an identical CDR3 as well. This rearrangement joins TRBV7-2 to TRBJ1-1; D might be TRBD1 (5 bases). V shed 4 bases and J shed 2 bases, with 8 bases lying between them. Per germline, CDR1 SGHTA and CDR2 FQGNSA. The CDR3 length is 13 residues. The CDR3 region is CASSSQGNTEAFF. The DNA for the CDR3 is TGTGCCAGCAGCTCCCAGGGAAACACTGAAGCTTTCTTT.

The chain uses TRBV5-1 and TRBJ1-2; maybe TRBD1 (6 bases). Trimming stripped 2 bases from V and 6 bases from J, with 14 bases between. The germline V gene has CDR1 SGHRS and CDR2 YFSETQ. This CDR3 comprises 14 residues. The CDR3 is CASSFPRGGDGYTF. In DNA, the CDR3 is TGCGCCAGCAGCTTCCCTAGGGGGGGCGATGGCTACACCTTC.

The chain links TRBV6-4 to TRBJ2-1, with D tentatively TRBD1 (5 bases). CDR3 length: 13 residues. Germline CDR1 reads MRHNA; CDR2 reads SNTAGT. Trimming left V 2 bases short and J 9 bases short, with 11 bases between. The CDR3: CASSDRGVGEQFF. CDR3 DNA: TGTGCCAGCAGTGACAGGGGTGTGGGTGAGCAGTTCTTC.

This clone was seen a handful of times. The CDR3 region has the DNA TGTGCCAGCAGCGTCCAGGGGGTTGGGACTGAAGCTTTCTTT. It translates to CASSVQGVGTEAFF. The chain uses TRBV11-2 and TRBJ1-1, with 7 bases that match TRBD1. The CDR3 has 14 amino acids. Germline CDR1 is SGHAT and CDR2 is FQNNGV. V lost 5 bases to trimming and J lost 5 bases; unmatched junction nucleotides: 8.

The V and J genes are TRBV7-2 and TRBJ1-2; 9 bases are a match to TRBD1. Trimming took 5 bases from V and 2 from J; bases not matched to a gene: 3. The length of the CDR3 is 14 residues. From germline, CDR1 is SGHTA and CDR2 FQGNSA. CDR3 region: CASSPDRGNYGYTF. The CDR3, as DNA: TGTGCCAGCAGCCCGGACAGGGGAAACTATGGCTACACCTTC.

With respect to this clone: Other nucleotide sequences from this sample produce the same CDR3. This rearrangement joins TRBV7-2 to TRBJ2-7; 7 nucleotides align to TRBD1. The V segment lost 5 bases and the J segment 1 base; nucleotides outside the gene matches: 5. The CDR3 is made up of 14 amino acids. Germline lookup yields CDR1 SGHTA and CDR2 FQGNSA. The CDR3 region is CASSLDRQSYEQYF. The CDR3 bases are TGTGCCAGCAGCCTGGACAGGCAATCCTACGAGCAGTACTTC.

The chain uses TRBV18 and TRBJ2-7; a weak D match, TRBD1 (5 bases). Germline V gene lookup returns CDR1 KGHSH and CDR2 LQKENI. This CDR3 is built from 14 residues. V was clipped by 3 bases and J by 0 bases, with 9 bases between them. The CDR3, as DNA: TGTGCCAGCTCACCTAGACAGAACTCCTACGAGCAGTACTTC. Translated, it gives CASSPRQNSYEQYF.

V gene TRBV5-4 combines with J gene TRBJ1-6; TRBD1 matches 9 bases. V dropped 4 bases and J dropped 9; count of bases not matched to a gene: 5. The length of the CDR3 is 14 residues. Germline CDR1 SGHNT, CDR2 YYREEE (reference sequence). CDR3 residues: CASSIGQGTSPLHF. The DNA of the CDR3 is TGTGCCAGCAGCATAGGACAGGGGACTTCACCCCTCCACTTT.

This chain connects TRBV6-5 to TRBJ1-5, with D hard to call. This CDR3 contains 15 residues. The germline V and J ends were trimmed by 7 bases and 3 bases, with 16 bases remaining between them. Germline V gives CDR1 MNHEY, CDR2 SVGAGI. The DNA of the CDR3 is TGTGCCAGCATGGGAGAAGAACCCCTCAATCAGCCCCAGCATTTT. Translated, it gives CASMGEEPLNQPQHF.

In its sample, this clone was seen a few times. The genes are TRBV3-1 (or the pseudogene TRBV3-2) and TRBJ2-1; the match to TRBD2 covers 12 bases. Germline CDR1 is LGHDT and CDR2 is YNNKEL (reference sequence). This CDR3 has 15 amino acids. V shed 6 bases, J shed 5 bases, and the junction held 5 bases outside the gene matches. The CDR3 DNA sequence: TGTGCCAGCAGGCCTAGCGGGGGGGCCCACAATGAGCAGTTCTTC. This translates into CASRPSGGAHNEQFF.

This chain uses TRBV14 with TRBJ1-6, with D hard to call. V was trimmed by 2 bases and J by 8 bases, leaving 7 bases between them. Germline lookup yields CDR1 SGHDN and CDR2 FVKESK. CDR3 size: 13 residues. CDR3 nucleotide sequence: TGTGCCAGCAGCCAAAACGCGGATTCACCCCTCCACTTT. It specifies CASSQNADSPLHF.

The rearrangement uses TRBV7-9 and TRBJ2-7; 7 positions agree with TRBD1. V was pared by 4 bases and J by 2 bases, with 5 bases of the junction left unmatched. The CDR3 extends over 14 amino acids. In germline, CDR1 is SEHNR, CDR2 FQNEAQ (reference sequence). This chain's CDR3 is CASSWDSPPYEQYF. CDR3 coding DNA: TGTGCCAGCAGCTGGGACAGTCCCCCCTACGAGCAGTACTTC.

The chain carries TRBV2 and TRBJ2-1, with TRBD2 matching over 11 bases. The length of the CDR3 is 15 residues. Per germline, CDR1 SNHLY and CDR2 FYNNEI. V shed 7 bases, J shed 7 bases, and the junction held 9 bases outside the gene matches. CDR3 in DNA: TGTGCCAGCAAATTAGCGGGGGGGTCTTGGAATGAGCAGTTCTTC. Encoded protein: CASKLAGGSWNEQFF.

The chain joins TRBV4-1 to TRBJ2-1, with 9 bases identical to TRBD1. The CDR3 totals 15 residues. Germline lookup yields CDR1 MGHRA and CDR2 YSYEKL. J lost 4 bases, V lost 7 bases, and 8 bases had no gene match. CDR3 bases: TGCGCCAGCACTCCGGACAGGGGCAAGTACAATGAGCAGTTCTTC. This gives the protein CASTPDRGKYNEQFF.

This CDR3 reads CATRPGQNNSPLHF. The CDR3 DNA reads TGTGCCACCAGGCCGGGACAAAACAATTCACCCCTCCACTTT. The rearrangement uses TRBV15 and TRBJ1-6; possible D gene TRBD1, 6 bases. Trimming shortened V by 6 bases and J by 7 bases, and 13 bases separated the two germline ends. CDR1 is LNHNV and CDR2 is YYDKDF in the germline V gene (reference sequence). CDR3 size: 14 residues.

The chain employs TRBV5-1 and TRBJ2-5; 12 bases are shared with TRBD2. This CDR3 is built from 18 residues. Per germline, CDR1 SGHRS and CDR2 YFSETQ. After removal of 3 bases from V and 0 bases from J, the junction contained 9 bases not matched to a gene. The CDR3 region is CASSSGLAGNFYQETQYF. CDR3 DNA sequence: TGCGCCAGCAGCTCTGGACTAGCGGGGAATTTCTACCAAGAGACCCAGTACTTC.

This chain links TRBV10-3 with TRBJ2-4, with TRBD1 as a possible D gene (7 bases). V dropped 8 bases and J dropped 7 bases, with 15 bases sitting between them. This CDR3 is built from 13 residues. Germline CDR1 reads ENHRY; CDR2 reads SYGVKD. The CDR3 loop reads CAIAPTGRNIQYF. The DNA of the CDR3 is TGTGCCATCGCACCGACAGGGAGGAACATTCAGTACTTC.

Comments on this clone: Other nucleotide sequences in the sample specify the same CDR3. The gene calls are TRBV28 and TRBJ1-5, with a weak D call TRBD1 (5 bases). The V and J ends lost 3 bases and 6 bases respectively, with 12 bases between them. Germline V gene data show CDR1 as MDHEN and CDR2 as SYDVKM. The CDR3 has 14 amino acids. The CDR3 DNA reads TGTGCCAGCAGTTTTTCAGGGAATGGTCAGCCCCAGCATTTT. As protein: CASSFSGNGQPQHF.

The V call is TRBV6-5, the J call TRBJ1-2, with D uncertain. This CDR3 is built from 12 residues. Looked up from germline, CDR1 is MNHEY and CDR2 is SVGAGI. Between the trimmed V and J ends, which lost 6 bases and 0 bases, there was a span of 5 bases. The CDR3 region is CASRGPNYGYTF. The CDR3 bases are TGTGCCAGCAGGGGCCCTAACTATGGCTACACCTTC.

This chain uses TRBV11-1 with TRBJ2-7, with TRBD2 as a possible D gene (6 bases). Germline CDR1 and CDR2: SGHAT and FQDESV (reference sequence). V lost 2 bases to trimming and J lost 0 bases, with 11 bases between them. This CDR3 comprises 15 residues. The CDR3 DNA follows: TGTGCCAGCAGCTTAAGGGACTGGCGCTCCTACGAGCAGTACTTC. Translation gives CASSLRDWRSYEQYF.

The rearrangement uses TRBV24-1 and TRBJ2-3; D not resolved. The CDR3 contains 14 residues. Germline V gives CDR1 KGHDR, CDR2 SFDVKD. V was shortened by 5 bases and J by 2 bases, with 10 bases between the two germline ends. In DNA, the CDR3 is TGTGCCACCAGTGTCGGTCTAAACACAGATACGCAGTATTTT. This codes for CATSVGLNTDTQYF.

This chain joins TRBV24-1 and TRBJ1-5, with TRBD1 matching over 10 bases. The CDR3 has 24 residues. Germline V gene data show CDR1 as KGHDR and CDR2 as SFDVKD. Trimming removed 3 bases from V and 0 bases from J; junction bases left unmatched: 25. This chain's CDR3 is CATSDPRDRTGGDSSPCSNQPQHF. The CDR3, as DNA: TGTGCCACCAGTGATCCCCGAGACAGGACAGGGGGTGATTCATCCCCCTGTAGCAATCAGCCCCAGCATTTT.

This chain uses TRBV27 with TRBJ2-3, with a possible D match to TRBD1 (6 bases). With 2 bases removed from V and 2 bases from J, the gap between germline ends came to 11 bases. Germline V gene data show CDR1 as MNHEY and CDR2 as SMNVEV (reference sequence). The CDR3 loop spans 15 amino acids. CDR3 sequence reads: CASSLPGANTDTQYF. The CDR3 bases are TGTGCCAGCAGTTTACCAGGGGCGAACACAGATACGCAGTATTTT.

This sequence joins TRBV13 and TRBJ2-5, with TRBD2 matching over 12 bases. Looked up from germline, CDR1 is PRHDT and CDR2 is FYEKMQ (reference sequence). The V segment lost 5 bases and the J segment 3 bases; nucleotides outside the gene matches: 10. This CDR3 comprises 17 residues. The CDR3 nucleotides are TGTGCCAGCAGCCCGGGACTAGCGGGCCTGGGGGAAGAGACCCAGTACTTC. It specifies CASSPGLAGLGEETQYF.

This chain uses TRBV10-3 with TRBJ1-5; D may be TRBD1 (5 bases). The CDR3 length is 15 residues. Germline lookup yields CDR1 ENHRY and CDR2 SYGVKD. Between the trimmed V and J ends, which lost 3 bases and 1 base, there was a span of 10 bases. This CDR3 reads CAISDRAHSNQPQHF. DNA for the CDR3: TGTGCCATCAGTGACAGGGCGCACAGCAATCAGCCCCAGCATTTT.

The CDR3: CAISYKLAGVHISNEQFF. DNA of the CDR3: TGTGCCATCAGTTACAAATTAGCGGGGGTTCATATTAGCAATGAGCAGTTCTTC. This chain uses TRBV10-3 with TRBJ2-1; TRBD2 aligns across 9 bases. The CDR3 is 18 residues long. Germline lookup yields CDR1 ENHRY and CDR2 SYGVKD. Unmatched junction bases numbered 17, after V lost 5 bases and J lost 6 bases.

This chain joins TRBV18 and TRBJ1-3; possibly TRBD1 for D (5 bases). The CDR3 sequence is 16 residues long. Germline values: CDR1 KGHSH, CDR2 LQKENI. Trimming shortened V by 6 bases and J by 3 bases, and 18 bases separated the two germline ends. The DNA for the CDR3 is TGTGCCAGCTCGCCAAGTCCGGGACTCGGTGGAAACACCATATATTTT. This translates into CASSPSPGLGGNTIYF.